These 27 T cell receptor beta chains originate from one sample sequenced in a study of cytomegalovirus exposure and HLA in healthy donors. PCR used 60 Vbeta primers and 13 Jbeta primers. Some clones are missing from TCRdb's copy, which holds only in-frame ones; the method was immunoSEQ multiplex PCR. The sample holds some 170,000 clones; 80% are singletons and the top ten take 9.7%. The sequencing input was PBMCs. The receptor source for this set is a man aged 18 to 30 in good health and CMV-seropositive.

This clone appeared a few times. The chain recombines TRBV4-1 with TRBJ1-1, with D possibly TRBD1 on 6 matching bases. The germline gives CDR1 MGHRA, CDR2 YSYEKL. The V gene lost 4 bases and the J gene lost 14 bases, with 23 bases spanning the gap. This CDR3 comprises 14 residues. CDR3 sequence reads: CASSLQGWGKELFF. CDR3 bases: TGCGCCAGCAGCCTACAGGGATGGGGGAAAGAGCTGTTCTTT.

This sequence joins TRBV5-4 and TRBJ2-1, with TRBD2 matching over 8 bases. The V gene's germline CDR1 is SGHNT and CDR2 YYREEE (reference sequence). The CDR3 is 15 residues long. The trim removed 2 bases at V and 4 bases at J, leaving 5 bases unmatched. The CDR3, as DNA: TGTGCCAGCAGCTTCGGGGGGGAAATATACAATGAGCAGTTCTTC. This sequence encodes CASSFGGEIYNEQFF. The full variable domain, with the rest looked up from reference TRBV5-4 and TRBJ2-1, is ETGVTQSPTHLIKTRGQQVTLRCSSQSGHNTVSWYQQALGQGPQFIFQYYREEENGRGNFPPRFSGLQFPNYSSELNVNALELDDSALYLCASSFGGEIYNEQFFGPGTRLTVL.

Only a few counts were recorded for this clone. The chain uses TRBV20-1 and TRBJ2-5; a possible D gene is TRBD1 (6 bases). Germline CDR1 DFQATT, CDR2 SNEGSKA (reference sequence). The CDR3 loop spans 11 amino acids. CDR3 nucleotide sequence: TGCAGCGCGGACAGACAAGAGACCCAGTACTTC. Translating gives CSADRQETQYF.

The rearrangement uses TRBV27 and TRBJ2-1, with 7 bases lining up with TRBD1. Germline V CDR1 and CDR2: MNHEY, SMNVEV (reference sequence). V trimming: 4 bases; J trimming: 3 bases; junction bases outside the gene matches: 12. The CDR3 runs 17 residues. The CDR3 DNA reads TGTGCCAGCAGTTCCGCAACGACAGGGTGGGTCTACAATGAGCAGTTCTTC. Translated, it gives CASSSATTGWVYNEQFF.

Only a few counts were recorded for this clone. This chain links TRBV5-4 with TRBJ2-7; TRBD2 aligns across 12 bases. Germline CDR1 and CDR2: SGHNT and YYREEE (reference sequence). CDR3 length: 16 residues. The ends lost 4 bases at V and 2 bases at J; junction bases unmatched: 7. CDR3 coding DNA: TGTGCCAGCAGCCGTTGGACTAGCGGGAATACCTACGAGCAGTACTTC. Encoded protein: CASSRWTSGNTYEQYF. The full variable domain, rest sourced from reference TRBV5-4 and TRBJ2-7, is ETGVTQSPTHLIKTRGQQVTLRCSSQSGHNTVSWYQQALGQGPQFIFQYYREEENGRGNFPPRFSGLQFPNYSSELNVNALELDDSALYLCASSRWTSGNTYEQYFGPGTRLTVT.

The CDR3 loop is CSVESGVYTDTQYF. CDR3 DNA: TGCAGCGTTGAGAGCGGGGTTTACACAGATACGCAGTATTTT. The rearrangement joins TRBV29-1 to TRBJ2-3, with TRBD2 identical over 7 bases. CDR1 and CDR2 (germline): SQVTM, ANQGSEA. Unmatched junction bases numbered 5, after V lost 3 bases and J lost 2 bases. The CDR3 runs to 14 residues.

This clone has a handful of counts. The chain links TRBV5-6 to TRBJ2-7; D is uncertain. This CDR3 region has 13 residues. In germline, CDR1 is SGHDT, CDR2 YYEEEE. Trimming pared 5 bases from V and 2 bases from J, leaving 11 bases between. The CDR3 DNA reads as TGTGCCAGCAGGAGGAGAACCGCCTACGAGCAGTACTTC. Protein: CASRRRTAYEQYF.

The V gene is TRBV6-1, the J gene TRBJ1-2, with 7 bases that match TRBD1. The germline gives CDR1 MNHNS, CDR2 SASEGT. V dropped 6 bases and J dropped 4; count of bases not matched to a gene: 8. The CDR3 totals 14 residues. The CDR3 DNA sequence: TGTGCCAGCAGCCCGATGGGACAGTTCTATGGCTACACCTTC. This encodes CASSPMGQFYGYTF.

This clone occurred a few times. The V gene is TRBV5-1, the J gene TRBJ2-5; TRBD2 might be the D (5 bases). Per the germline V gene, CDR1 is SGHRS and CDR2 is YFSETQ. Trimming stripped 0 bases from V and 3 bases from J, with 9 bases between. The CDR3 covers 14 residues. The CDR3 DNA reads as TGCGCCAGCAGCTTGGCCCGGGAAAAAGAGACCCAGTACTTC. Its translation: CASSLAREKETQYF.

As for this clone: An end of the junction does not agree with germline; a read error may underlie this. The chain recombines TRBV7-9 with TRBJ2-7; D gene uncertain. This CDR3 comprises 14 residues. Germline V gives CDR1 SEHNR, CDR2 FQNEAQ (reference sequence). CDR3 nucleotide sequence: TGTTCCAGCAGCCTGACTCCTGACTCCTACGAGCAGTACTTC. Translating gives CSSSLTPDSYEQYF.

This chain connects TRBV7-2 to TRBJ1-1, with unresolved D. V dropped 1 base and J dropped 1 base, with 10 bases sitting between them. The CDR3 has 15 amino acids. The germline V gene has CDR1 SGHTA and CDR2 FQGNSA. Here the CDR3 reads CASSLGVRRNTEAFF. The CDR3 region has the DNA TGTGCCAGCAGCTTAGGGGTAAGGAGGAACACTGAAGCTTTCTTT.

The rearrangement links TRBV13 to TRBJ2-7; TRBD2 agrees at 11 bases. V shed 4 bases, J shed 0 bases, and the junction held 5 bases outside the gene matches. From germline, CDR1 is PRHDT and CDR2 FYEKMQ (reference sequence). This CDR3 spans 16 amino acids. CDR3 DNA: TGTGCCAGCAGCTCCAGACTAGCGGGGAGCTCCTACGAGCAGTACTTC. It is translated as CASSSRLAGSSYEQYF.

The J gene is TRBJ2-1, the V gene TRBV4-1; 9 bases fit TRBD2. Germline loops: CDR1 MGHRA, CDR2 YSYEKL. This CDR3 is built from 17 residues. V was pared by 10 bases and J by 9 bases, with 22 bases of the junction left unmatched. The CDR3 protein is CATKRSISREGLGEQFF. The CDR3 DNA follows: TGCGCCACCAAGAGGTCTATCTCGCGGGAGGGCCTCGGTGAGCAGTTCTTC.

The CDR3 sequence: CASSFQGAVSTDTQYF. The DNA of the CDR3 is TGTGCCAGCTCATTTCAGGGGGCAGTCAGCACAGATACGCAGTATTTT. This chain connects TRBV18 to TRBJ2-3; 8 positions match TRBD1. Germline V CDR1 and CDR2: KGHSH, LQKENI. This CDR3 comprises 16 residues. J was trimmed by 0 bases and V by 5 bases; bases with no gene match: 7.

The chain combines TRBV19 with TRBJ1-4, with 7 bases fitting TRBD1. This CDR3 contains 17 residues. V trimming: 6 bases; J trimming: 7 bases; junction bases outside the gene matches: 17. Germline assignment: CDR1 LNHDA and CDR2 SQIVND (reference sequence). CDR3 nucleotides: TGTGCCAGTAGGCGCGGTGAGGGGGCCGCCCCCATTGAAAAACTGTTTTTT. It translates to CASRRGEGAAPIEKLFF.

V gene TRBV7-2 combines with J gene TRBJ1-2; weak D call: TRBD1 (5 bases). Looked up from germline, CDR1 is SGHTA and CDR2 is FQGNSA. Trimming left V 1 base short and J 7 bases short, with 16 bases between. The length of the CDR3 is 15 residues. This chain's CDR3 is CASSLEGRGVSGYTF. The CDR3 DNA reads as TGTGCCAGCAGCTTAGAGGGACGGGGGGTCTCTGGCTACACCTTC.

The chain has TRBV5-4 and TRBJ2-5, with unresolved D. The CDR3 extends over 15 amino acids. The V end lost 0 bases, the J end lost 2 bases, and 11 bases lay between the germline ends. CDR1 is SGHNT, CDR2 YYREEE, per germline (reference sequence). The CDR3 spells CASSLGPTSQETQYF. The DNA for the CDR3 is TGTGCCAGCAGCTTGGGTCCCACATCTCAAGAGACCCAGTACTTC.

The V and J genes are TRBV19 and TRBJ2-6; possible D gene TRBD2, 6 bases. The V end was cut by 9 bases, the J end by 9 bases, with 24 bases between. The CDR3 runs to 16 residues. The germline gives CDR1 LNHDA, CDR2 SQIVND (reference sequence). CDR3 DNA: TGTGCCAGCACTCTACCGGGCGGGGAAGTGGGCAACGTCCTGACTTTC. Its translation: CASTLPGGEVGNVLTF.

The chain recombines TRBV6-5 with TRBJ2-7, with TRBD1 matching over 9 bases. In germline, CDR1 is MNHEY, CDR2 SVGAGI. Losses at the gene ends were 6 bases for V and 3 bases for J; bases not matched to a gene: 6. The CDR3 sequence is 14 residues long. In nucleotides, the CDR3 is TGTGCCAGCAGGGTCGGACAGGGGAACTACGAGCAGTACTTC. Residues: CASRVGQGNYEQYF.

The chain links TRBV27 to TRBJ2-7, with D possibly TRBD1 on 6 matching bases. Trimming took 5 bases from V and 3 from J, leaving 11 bases between them. Looked up from germline, CDR1 is MNHEY and CDR2 is SMNVEV (reference sequence). The CDR3 totals 13 residues. The CDR3 DNA sequence: TGTGCCAGCAGTCTCCAGACAGGCTACGAGCAGTACTTC. It is translated as CASSLQTGYEQYF.

This clone turned up a few times. This chain connects TRBV7-9 to TRBJ2-7; D possibly corresponds to TRBD2 (6 bases). The V end lost 5 bases, the J end lost 0 bases, and 8 bases lay between the germline ends. Per the germline V gene, CDR1 is SEHNR and CDR2 is FQNEAQ (reference sequence). This CDR3 region has 13 residues. The DNA for the CDR3 is TGTGCCAGCAGCGGAGGGAGCTCCTACGAGCAGTACTTC. It specifies CASSGGSSYEQYF.

The chain joins TRBV4-3 to TRBJ2-3; 9 nucleotides align to TRBD2. Germline V lookup: CDR1 LGHNA, CDR2 YSLEER. CDR3 size: 18 residues. The V and J ends lost 1 base and 5 bases, in that order; junction bases with no gene match: 13. The CDR3 spells CASSQGVAGESPRDTQYF. The CDR3 DNA sequence: TGCGCCAGCAGCCAAGGGGTAGCGGGGGAGTCCCCTAGAGATACGCAGTATTTT.

The rearrangement links TRBV5-6 to TRBJ2-3; D ambiguous. V was shortened by 0 bases and J by 3 bases, with 2 bases between the two germline ends. This CDR3 is 12 amino acids long. Germline CDR1 reads SGHDT; CDR2 reads YYEEEE. CDR3 protein: CASSLATDTQYF. Here the CDR3 DNA reads TGTGCCAGCAGCTTGGCGACAGATACGCAGTATTTT.

The rearrangement joins TRBV28 to TRBJ2-3; 7 bases line up with TRBD1. This CDR3 spans 15 amino acids. CDR1 MDHEN and CDR2 SYDVKM come from the germline V gene. J gave up 1 base and V 3 bases, and 4 bases lay outside the gene matches. The CDR3, as DNA: TGTGCCAGCAGTTTTCGAACAGGGGGCACAGATACGCAGTATTTT. Its translation is CASSFRTGGTDTQYF.

The rearrangement joins TRBV9 to TRBJ1-6; D is unresolved. V dropped 0 bases and J dropped 6 bases, with 7 bases sitting between them. The germline gives CDR1 SGDLS, CDR2 YYNGEE. CDR3 length equals 14 residues. In DNA form, the CDR3 reads TGTGCCAGCAGCGTAGACAGCTTTAATTCACCCCTCCACTTT. It codes for CASSVDSFNSPLHF.

This clone was seen only once. This chain links TRBV10-3 with TRBJ2-1; 10 bases are a match to TRBD2. The CDR3 contains 15 residues. The V and J ends lost 5 bases and 9 bases, in that order; junction bases with no gene match: 10. Per the germline V gene, CDR1 is ENHRY and CDR2 is SYGVKD. The CDR3 protein is CAISTTGTSAGEQFF. The CDR3 bases are TGTGCCATCAGTACGACCGGGACTAGCGCGGGTGAGCAGTTCTTC.

Only a few counts were recorded for this clone. The V call is TRBV4-2, the J call TRBJ1-5; 12 bases align to TRBD1. Germline lookup yields CDR1 LGHNA and CDR2 YNFKEQ. The ends lost 2 bases at V and 5 bases at J; junction bases unmatched: 4. The CDR3 totals 16 residues. The CDR3 bases are TGTGCCAGCAGCCAACCGGGACAGGGGGCCCATCAGCCCCAGCATTTT. It is translated as CASSQPGQGAHQPQHF.